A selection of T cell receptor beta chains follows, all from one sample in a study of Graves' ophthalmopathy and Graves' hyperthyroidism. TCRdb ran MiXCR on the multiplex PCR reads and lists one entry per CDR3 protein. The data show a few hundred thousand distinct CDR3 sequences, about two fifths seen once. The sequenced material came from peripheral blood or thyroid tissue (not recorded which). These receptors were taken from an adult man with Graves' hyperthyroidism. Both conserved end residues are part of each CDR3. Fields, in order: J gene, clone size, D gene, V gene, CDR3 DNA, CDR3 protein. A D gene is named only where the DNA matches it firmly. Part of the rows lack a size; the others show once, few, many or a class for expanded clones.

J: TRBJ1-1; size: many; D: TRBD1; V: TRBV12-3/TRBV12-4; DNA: TGTGCCAGCAGGACAACAGGGGGGAGCACTGAAGCTTTCTTT; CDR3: CASRTTGGSTEAFF
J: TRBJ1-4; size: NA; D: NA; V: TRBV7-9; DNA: TGTGCCAGCAGCCCCGGGACCTGGGCTAATGAAAAACTGTTTTTT; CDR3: CASSPGTWANEKLFF
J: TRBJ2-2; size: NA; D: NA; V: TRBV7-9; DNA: TGTGCCAGCACTATGTGCGGGAACACCGGGGAGCTGTTTTTT; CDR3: CASTMCGNTGELFF
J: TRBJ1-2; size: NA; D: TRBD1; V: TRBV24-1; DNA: TGTGCCACCAGTGGGGGACAGGGAGGGATCTATGGCTACACCTTC; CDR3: CATSGGQGGIYGYTF
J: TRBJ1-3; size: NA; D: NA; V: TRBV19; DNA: TGTGCCAGTAAAAGGGGGATCGGAAACACCATATATTTT; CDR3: CASKRGIGNTIYF
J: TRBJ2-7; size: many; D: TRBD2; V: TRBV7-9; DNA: TGTGCCAGCAGCCCGACTAGCGGACTCTACGAGCAGTACTTC; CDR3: CASSPTSGLYEQYF
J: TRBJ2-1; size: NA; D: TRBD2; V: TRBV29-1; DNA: TGCAGCGTTGAAGATCTGGTGGCGGGGGGTCACAATGAGCAGTTCTTC; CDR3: CSVEDLVAGGHNEQFF
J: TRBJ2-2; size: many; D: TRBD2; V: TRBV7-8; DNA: TGTGCCAGCAGCCCGGGACTAGGCGCCGGGGAGCTGTTTTTT; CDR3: CASSPGLGAGELFF
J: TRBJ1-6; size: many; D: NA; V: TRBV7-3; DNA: TGTGCCAGCCGAATTGGGAGAAATAATTCACCCCTCCACTTT; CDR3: CASRIGRNNSPLHF
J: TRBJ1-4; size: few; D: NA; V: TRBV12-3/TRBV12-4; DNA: TGTGCCAGCAGCGACGCGACGGGGGCAACTAATGAAAAACTGTTTTTT; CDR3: CASSDATGATNEKLFF
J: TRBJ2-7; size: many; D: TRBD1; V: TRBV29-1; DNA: TGCAGCGTAGGAACGACAGGGGACGGCGAGCAGTACTTC; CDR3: CSVGTTGDGEQYF
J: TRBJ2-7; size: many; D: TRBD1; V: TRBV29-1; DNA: TGCAGCGTTGAAGATCAGAAGGGGGCTGACGAGCAGTACTTC; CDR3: CSVEDQKGADEQYF
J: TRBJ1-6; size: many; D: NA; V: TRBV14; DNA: TGTGCCAGCAGCCAAGTCGGAGGACTGTCGAATTCACCCCTCCACTTT; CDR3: CASSQVGGLSNSPLHF
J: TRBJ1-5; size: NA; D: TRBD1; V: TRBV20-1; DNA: TGCAGTGCCAGCAGTACCGGGACAGGGTACAATCAGCCCCAGCATTTT; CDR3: CSASSTGTGYNQPQHF
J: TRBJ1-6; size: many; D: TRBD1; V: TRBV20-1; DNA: TGCAGTGCTAGTACCAGATGGGGGACAGCTAATAATTCACCCCTCCACTTT; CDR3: CSASTRWGTANNSPLHF
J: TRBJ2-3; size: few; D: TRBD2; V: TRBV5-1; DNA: TGCGCCAGCAGCCACCCACTAGCGGGGGGCACAGATACGCAGTATTTT; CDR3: CASSHPLAGGTDTQYF
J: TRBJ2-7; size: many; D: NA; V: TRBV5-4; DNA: TGTGCCTCCCAGACGGGGGTTGGTTACGAGCAGTACTTC; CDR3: CASQTGVGYEQYF
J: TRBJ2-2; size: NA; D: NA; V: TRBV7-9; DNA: NA; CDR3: CASSLPRGTYGYTFGSGSCFF
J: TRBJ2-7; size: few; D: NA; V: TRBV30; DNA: TGTGCCTGGAGTGGTGGGGGCGAGCAGTACTTC; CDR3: CAWSGGGEQYF
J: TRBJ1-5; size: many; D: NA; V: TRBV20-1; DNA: TGCAGTGCTCCGAATTCCGGGGACGTGGCTCAGCCCCAGCATTTT; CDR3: CSAPNSGDVAQPQHF